The 3 T cell receptor beta chains below all came from one sample that was sequenced in a study of patients and donors after allogeneic stem cell transplantation. TCRdb itself ran the RT-PCR reads through MiXCR, one entry per CDR3 protein. The table has approximately 170,000 distinct CDR3 sequences, 24% seen once. The specimen was blood, either unsorted or a sorted T cell fraction (not recorded which). The receptors come from a human donor who was either an allogeneic HSCT recipient or a stem cell or donor lymphocyte infusion donor (not recorded which). It is not recorded whose cells these are; they may come from a transplant donor.

The chain carries TRBV6-6 and TRBJ2-5; 8 nucleotides line up with TRBD2. The CDR3 is made up of 13 amino acids. Germline lookup yields CDR1 MNHNY and CDR2 SVGAGI (reference sequence). Losses at the gene ends were 8 bases for V and 4 bases for J; bases not matched to a gene: 6. CDR3 sequence (DNA): TGTGCCAGCTTGTCCGGGGGGGTAGAGACCCAGTACTTC. The encoded protein is CASLSGGVETQYF.

CDR3 nucleotide sequence: TGTGCCAGCAGGGGGAGGGCGGACCCTAATGAAAAACTGTTTTTT. This gives the protein CASRGRADPNEKLFF. The chain joins TRBV7-8 to TRBJ1-4; D unresolved. The CDR3 spans 15 residues. The ends were cut back, 6 bases at V and 3 bases at J, with 14 bases in the middle. The V gene's germline CDR1 is SGHVS and CDR2 FQNEAQ.

This clonotype was counted ten times or more. The chain links TRBV6-2 or TRBV6-3 to TRBJ1-1; 7 nucleotides line up with TRBD1. Looked up from germline, CDR1 is MNHEY and CDR2 is SVGEGT. Losses at the gene ends were 6 bases for V and 5 bases for J; bases not matched to a gene: 24. The CDR3 runs to 19 residues. CDR3 sequence reads: CASRRLPIMTGKRGTEAFF. Written as DNA, the CDR3 is TGTGCCAGCAGACGACTACCGATAATGACAGGGAAAAGGGGGACTGAAGCTTTCTTT.